One sample yielded the 10 T cell receptor beta chains listed below, sequenced in a study of vaccination and CD4 T cells after COVID-19. The antigens of these receptors remain unknown. Treatment specified: roughly 10-day PBMC culture with coronavirus spike peptide pools or control peptides (ViraFEST assay). The assay that was used to sequence DNA from cultured CD4+ T cells was the Oncomine TCR Beta short-read assay. TCRdb reanalysed the PCR reads using MiXCR and keeps one entry per CDR3 protein. The data show some 10,000 distinct CDR3 sequences, with roughly 50% seen just once and 30% to 35% held by the top ten. The sequenced sample was CD4+ T cells from blood, cultured in vitro. Receptor source: a human donor who had recovered from COVID-19.

The chain uses TRBV28 and TRBJ1-2, with TRBD1 matching over 7 bases. CDR1 and CDR2 from the germline V gene are MDHEN and SYDVKM. J gave up 8 bases and V 5 bases, and 8 bases lay outside the gene matches. The CDR3 has 13 amino acids. The DNA for the CDR3 is TGTGCCAGCAGTACTGGGACAGCCCAAGGCTACACCTTC. Translating it yields CASSTGTAQGYTF.

This rearrangement joins TRBV7-9 to TRBJ1-2; possibly TRBD1 for D (5 bases). Per the germline V gene, CDR1 is SEHNR and CDR2 is FQNEAQ (reference sequence). This CDR3 comprises 14 residues. Trimming pared 1 base from V and 5 bases from J, leaving 11 bases between. Here the CDR3 DNA reads TGTGCCAGCAGCTTAGGGGGCGCGGGTTATGGCTACACCTTC. Its translation is CASSLGGAGYGYTF.

The CDR3 loop is CSATNRRRKSTDTQYF. CDR3 DNA: TGCAGTGCCACCAACCGCAGAAGGAAGTCGACAGATACGCAGTATTTT. The chain recombines TRBV20-1 with TRBJ2-3; D is ambiguous. The CDR3 covers 16 residues. The germline CDR1 and CDR2 sequences are DFQATT and SNEGSKA (reference sequence). V was trimmed by 6 bases and J by 3 bases, leaving 22 bases between them.

The chain links TRBV27 to TRBJ2-2; D uncertain. Between the trimmed V and J ends, which lost 4 bases and 4 bases, there was a span of 10 bases. Germline V gene lookup returns CDR1 MNHEY and CDR2 SMNVEV (reference sequence). The CDR3 is 14 residues long. This chain's CDR3 is CASSSRPITGELFF. The CDR3 DNA sequence: TGTGCCAGCAGTTCTCGGCCGATCACCGGGGAGCTGTTTTTT.

V and J are TRBV7-9 and TRBJ2-1; TRBD2 matches at 12 bases. From germline, CDR1 is SEHNR and CDR2 FQNEAQ (reference sequence). The CDR3 contains 18 residues. J lost 7 bases, V lost 2 bases, and 12 bases had no gene match. DNA for the CDR3: TGTGCCAGCAGCTTACCCCCAAGGCTAGCGGGAGGGCGAAATGAGCAGTTCTTC. Its translation is CASSLPPRLAGGRNEQFF.

The chain links TRBV20-1 to TRBJ1-1; D uncertain. This CDR3 region has 13 residues. Germline V gene sequence: CDR1 DFQATT, CDR2 SNEGSKA (reference sequence). Trimming pared 3 bases from V and 1 base from J, leaving 9 bases between. In DNA, the CDR3 is TGCAGTGCTAGGGCCCGGAGGAACACTGAAGCTTTCTTT. This gives the protein CSARARRNTEAFF.

This clonotype has only a few counts. The gene calls are TRBV11-2 and TRBJ2-7; tentatively, D is TRBD1 (7 bases). Germline lookup yields CDR1 SGHAT and CDR2 FQNNGV. V dropped 3 bases and J dropped 5 bases, with 14 bases sitting between them. The CDR3 is 14 amino acids. CDR3 region: CASSFSGGLNEQYF. CDR3 DNA: TGTGCCAGCAGCTTTTCAGGGGGGCTGAACGAGCAGTACTTC.

This clonotype was seen more than once but under ten times. The J gene is TRBJ1-5, the V gene TRBV6-1, with TRBD1 matching 8 bases. V lost 6 bases, J lost 6 bases, and 7 bases stayed unmatched. CDR1 and CDR2 (germline): MNHNS, SASEGT. This CDR3 region has 14 residues. The CDR3 region is CASRETGAGQPQHF. For the CDR3, the DNA is TGTGCCAGCAGAGAGACAGGGGCGGGTCAGCCCCAGCATTTT.

The chain carries TRBV11-2 and TRBJ2-2, with D possibly TRBD1 on 6 matching bases. CDR1 SGHAT and CDR2 FQNNGV come from the germline V gene. Trimming left V 5 bases short and J 1 base short, with 8 bases between. This CDR3 has 14 amino acids. CDR3 in DNA: TGTGCCAGCAGCATGACAGGGAACACCGGGGAGCTGTTTTTT. This encodes CASSMTGNTGELFF.

This clonotype was picked up a small number of times. The chain links TRBV5-4 to TRBJ2-2; 14 bases agree with TRBD2. The CDR3 spans 16 residues. Per the germline V gene, CDR1 is SGHNT and CDR2 is YYREEE (reference sequence). Trimming took 2 bases from V and 5 from J; bases not matched to a gene: 2. The CDR3 loop reads CASSFGTSGSTGELFF. The DNA of the CDR3 is TGTGCCAGCAGCTTCGGGACTAGCGGGAGTACCGGGGAGCTGTTTTTT.